Sequencing of this T cell receptor beta chain was carried out in a study of blood T cell repertoires in COVID-19. Study overall: Acute and convalescent COVID-19 samples came from the United States, Italy and Spain.

Original analysis: The authors estimated nucleated cell counts from reference gene primer amplification. Measured with immunoSEQ multiplex PCR; TCRdb has only the in-frame clones, and not every one. Clone size and the V and J calls come from that table; the DNA yielded D and trimming. The sample shows approximately 23,000 clones, roughly 89% of them seen only once. V trimming: 3 bases; J trimming: 1 base; junction bases outside the gene matches: 8. Germline CDR1 reads MNHEY; CDR2 reads SVGAGI. This CDR3 spans 16 amino acids. The TCR comes from a woman older than 75 with active COVID-19. Sequenced: peripheral blood. V usage is TRBV6-5 and J usage is TRBJ2-5; 7 bases match TRBD1. The CDR3, as DNA: TGTGCCAGCAGTTATTCTCTTACAGGGGCCCAAGAGACCCAGTACTTC. It encodes CASSYSLTGAQETQYF.